This T cell receptor beta chain was identified in a study of OX40 agonist ivuxolimab in advanced cancers. Regarding the study in general: Ivuxolimab was an agonistic, fully human IgG2 monoclonal antibody directed against OX40 (CD134), a costimulatory receptor. Intravenous ivuxolimab was administered to patients every 2 weeks at six dose levels: 0.01, 0.1, 0.3, 1.5, 3 and 10 mg/kg. Of the approximately 54 dose-escalation patients, hepatocellular carcinoma was present in approximately 20, melanoma in around 15, renal cell carcinoma in 9 and head and neck cancer in 9. In the dose-escalation cohort, 82.7% of patients were male, and the mean age was around 60 years, with a range of roughly 20 to 80. Patients were allowed to have had prior anti-PD-1, anti-PD-L1 or anti-CTLA-4 therapy, and approximately 40% of the dose-escalation patients had been treated with checkpoint inhibitors. Three dose-escalation patients achieved partial responses, one with hepatocellular carcinoma and two with cutaneous melanoma. The purpose of peripheral TCRbeta sequencing was to test whether ivuxolimab changed TCR sequence diversity and led to clonal T-cell expansion. The paper covers the monotherapy dose-escalation part of the phase I ivuxolimab trial, which included N ≈ 57 patients. General findings and caveats noted by the study authors: Partial responders in the 0.1-3.0 mg/kg groups had among the lowest normalized peripheral clonal expansion, especially among CD8+ T cells. At doses of 0.1 to 3.0 mg/kg, clonal expansion of both CD4+ and CD8+ T cells in blood was seen between baseline and week 6. After ivuxolimab, expanded clones were on average more numerous among CD8+ T cells than among CD4+ T cells. The antigen specificity of the clonally expanded peripheral T cells was not determined. Low levels of normalized T-cell clonal expansion were also shown by some nonresponding patients.

The trial excluded patients who had a history of autoimmune disease or who were on systemic immunosuppression. Peripheral blood for TCR sequencing was collected from all dose cohorts at baseline, on cycle 4 day 1, and on cycle 7 day 1. Samples came from an open-label, multicenter, first-in-human phase I dose-escalation trial of ivuxolimab. The trial enrolled adults with locally advanced or metastatic head and neck squamous cell, hepatocellular, melanoma or renal cell carcinoma. Before TCR sequencing, CD4+ T cells and CD8+ T cells were sorted from peripheral blood as separate populations. The trim is 8 bases for V and 7 bases for J, with a gap of 12 bases between the germline ends. CDR1 and CDR2 were assigned from the germline V gene as SNHLY and FYNNEI. Spanning cysteine to phenylalanine, the CDR3 consists of 12 amino acids. Left in the record is the CDR3 DNA by itself, 36 bases read in frame from the first base.

This clone was detected only once. Its antigen is unknown. There are no base qualities to consult, and no much larger clone falls within one base. To sequence the TCRbeta CDR3 region, genomic DNA was isolated from the sorted cells. TCRbeta CDR3 regions were sequenced using the immunoSEQ Assay. TCRdb mirrors the immuneACCESS table, restricted to in-frame sequences. Some clones are absent from its copies; in checked studies, under half trace to an unresolved V gene, and the reason for the others is unknown. This sample has roughly 53,000 clones in its table, and just under 80% of those were observed once. The ten largest make up about 2.3% of the sample.

The specimen was CD4+ or CD8+ T cells sorted from blood, collected in a trial of the OX40 agonist ivuxolimab. This sequence was found in an adult with an advanced solid tumor such as melanoma, head and neck, liver or kidney cancer. This sequence uses TRBV2 and TRBJ2-1; the D gene is possibly TRBD1 or TRBD2, with 5 bases matching each. The nucleotide sequence is TGTGCCAGCTCGCAGGGCGGGAATGAGCAGTTCTTC. It translates as CASSQGGNEQFF.